Listed below are T cell receptor beta chains from one sample, sequenced in a study of vaccination and CD4 T cells after COVID-19. These receptors' antigens are unknown. TCRdb called the PCR reads again in MiXCR, with one record for every CDR3 protein. The table shows over 6,500 distinct CDR3 sequences, with approximately 70% occurring only once. Sequencing used CD4+ T cells from blood, cultured in vitro. These receptor sequences come from a human donor who had recovered from COVID-19. Each CDR3 is given with its conserved first and last residue. D genes are given only for firm matches. Only some rows state a clone size, as once, few, many or a class for expanded clones.

j_gene,d_gene,abundance,v_gene,CDR3nt,CDR3aa
TRBJ2-3,NA,few,TRBV7-2,TGTGCCAGCAGCTTAGCGGGTAAAAGGGTCGGGGCGCAGTATTTT,CASSLAGKRVGAQYF
TRBJ1-6,TRBD1,NA,TRBV7-6,TGTGCCAGCAGCTCAGACAGGGGGGCACCCCTCCACTTT,CASSSDRGAPLHF
TRBJ2-1,NA,NA,TRBV24-1,TGTGCCACCAGTGACCTGATGGGGGCCCTTCGGGTTGATGAGCAGTTCTTC,CATSDLMGALRVDEQFF
TRBJ1-2,TRBD1,NA,TRBV18,TGTGCCAGCTCACCCCGGGACAGGGGCTATGGCTACACCTTC,CASSPRDRGYGYTF
TRBJ2-2,TRBD1,NA,TRBV7-7,TGTGCCAGCAGCTTAGGGACAGGGTCGGGCACCGGGGAGCTGTTTTTT,CASSLGTGSGTGELFF
TRBJ2-3,TRBD2,NA,TRBV20-1,TGCAGTGCGCGACTAGCGGGGGGCCTAGATACGCAGTATTTT,CSARLAGGLDTQYF
TRBJ2-5,NA,NA,TRBV5-4,TGTGCCAGCAGCTCGGCAGGGCCCCTTGGAGAGACCCAGTACTTC,CASSSAGPLGETQYF
TRBJ1-2,NA,NA,TRBV29-1,TGCAGCGTGAACAGAGGCCCCTACACCTTC,CSVNRGPYTF
TRBJ2-2,NA,NA,TRBV20-1,TGCAGTGCTACCTCGCCTATTGGTTCTCGGGGGGCCAACACCGGGGAGCTGTTTTTT,CSATSPIGSRGANTGELFF
TRBJ2-6,NA,NA,TRBV24-1,TGTGCCACCAGCCCCTCTGGGGCCAACGTCCTGACTTTC,CATSPSGANVLTF
TRBJ1-2,NA,few,TRBV28,TGTGCCACCAGAGGGGACCTACCCAACTATGGCTACACCTTC,CATRGDLPNYGYTF
TRBJ1-2,TRBD1,NA,TRBV5-4,TGTGCCAGCAGCACGACAGGGGATGCTGGCTACACCTTC,CASSTTGDAGYTF
TRBJ2-3,NA,few,TRBV5-4,TGTGCCAGCAGCCCTCTAACTAGCACAGATACGCAGTATTTT,CASSPLTSTDTQYF
TRBJ1-2,TRBD1,NA,TRBV6-1,TGTGCCAGCACCCGGGACAGGGGATTCTATGGCTACACCTTC,CASTRDRGFYGYTF
TRBJ1-1,TRBD1,NA,TRBV6-1,TGTGCCAGCAGTGGGGGGACAGGATCGAACACTGAAGCTTTCTTT,CASSGGTGSNTEAFF
TRBJ1-4,NA,NA,TRBV2,TGTGCCAGCCAGGATGAAAAACTGTTTTTT,CASQDEKLFF
TRBJ2-7,NA,NA,TRBV20-1,TGCAGTGCTAGATTCGTCTCCTACGAGCAGTACTTC,CSARFVSYEQYF